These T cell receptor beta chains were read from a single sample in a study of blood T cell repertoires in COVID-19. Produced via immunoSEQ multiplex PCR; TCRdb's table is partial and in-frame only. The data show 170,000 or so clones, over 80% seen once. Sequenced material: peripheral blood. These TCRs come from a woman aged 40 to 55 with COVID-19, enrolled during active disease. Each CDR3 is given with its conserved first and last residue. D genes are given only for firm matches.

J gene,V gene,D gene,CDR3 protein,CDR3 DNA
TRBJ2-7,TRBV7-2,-,CASSLASGNDEQYF,TGTGCCAGCAGCTTAGCGTCGGGGAACGACGAGCAGTACTTC
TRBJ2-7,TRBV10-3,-,CAIRRRDDSYEQYF,TGTGCCATCAGGAGGAGGGATGACTCCTACGAGCAGTACTTC
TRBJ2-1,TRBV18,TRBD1,CASSPPTTGSHNEQFF,TGTGCCAGCTCACCACCAACGACAGGGTCCCACAATGAGCAGTTCTTC
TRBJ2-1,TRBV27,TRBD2,CASSPLLAGLGNEQFF,TGTGCCAGCAGCCCCCTCCTAGCGGGATTAGGCAATGAGCAGTTCTTC
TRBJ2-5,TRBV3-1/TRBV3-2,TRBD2,CASCGLAGARETQYF,TGTGCCAGCTGTGGACTAGCGGGGGCCCGAGAGACCCAGTACTTC
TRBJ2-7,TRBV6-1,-,CASSEARGHEQYF,TGTGCCAGCAGTGAAGCAAGGGGCCACGAGCAGTACTTC
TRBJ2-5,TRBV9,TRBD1,CASSVQGYGETQYF,TGTGCCAGCAGTGTACAGGGGTACGGGGAGACCCAGTACTTC
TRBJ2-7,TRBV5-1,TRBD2,CASSLVVSGIHEQYF,TGCGCCAGCAGCTTGGTTGTTAGCGGGATCCACGAGCAGTACTTC
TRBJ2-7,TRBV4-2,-,CARLSSYEQYF,TGTGCCCGCTTGAGCTCCTACGAGCAGTACTTC
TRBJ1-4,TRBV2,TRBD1,CASSLQGTNEKLFF,TGTGCCAGCAGTCTACAGGGGACTAATGAAAAACTGTTTTTT
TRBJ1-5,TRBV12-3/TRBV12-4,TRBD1,CASSGQGVVPQHF,TGTGCCAGCAGCGGGCAGGGGGTAGTGCCCCAGCATTTT